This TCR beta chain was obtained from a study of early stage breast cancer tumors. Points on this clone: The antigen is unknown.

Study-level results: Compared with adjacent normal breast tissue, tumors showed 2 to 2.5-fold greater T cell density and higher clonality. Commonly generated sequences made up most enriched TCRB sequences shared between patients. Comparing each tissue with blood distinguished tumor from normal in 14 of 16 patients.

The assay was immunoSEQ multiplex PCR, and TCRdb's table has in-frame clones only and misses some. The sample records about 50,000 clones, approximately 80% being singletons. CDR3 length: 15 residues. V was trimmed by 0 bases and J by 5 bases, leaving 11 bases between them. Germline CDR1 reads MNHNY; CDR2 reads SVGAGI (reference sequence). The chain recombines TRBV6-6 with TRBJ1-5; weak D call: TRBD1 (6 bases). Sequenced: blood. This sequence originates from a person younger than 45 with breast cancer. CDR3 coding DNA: TGTGCCAGCAGTTACTCGATGGGGGCGGATCAGCCCCAGCATTTT. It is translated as CASSYSMGADQPQHF.